Below, 30 T cell receptor beta chains from the same sample are listed, as sequenced in a study of cytotoxic CD8 clonotypes in ibrutinib-treated CLL. Only in-frame clones appear in the TCRdb table, and some are missing; sequencing was by immunoSEQ multiplex PCR. Of tens of thousands of clones in the sample, about 64% are singletons; the top ten hold around 28%. The source material was PBMCs, sampled after 24 months of ibrutinib treatment. These receptors originate from a human donor with chronic lymphocytic leukemia.

The chain combines TRBV5-4 with TRBJ1-1; weak D call: TRBD1 (5 bases). CDR1 and CDR2 from the germline V gene are SGHNT and YYREEE (reference sequence). Trimming shortened V by 0 bases and J by 1 base, and 13 bases separated the two germline ends. This CDR3 is 16 amino acids long. Here the CDR3 reads CASSLELFQGNTEAFF. As DNA, the CDR3 is TGTGCCAGCAGCTTGGAGTTGTTCCAGGGGAACACTGAAGCTTTCTTT.

The chain couples TRBV18 to TRBJ1-5, with 8 bases that match TRBD1. V dropped 3 bases and J dropped 6; count of bases not matched to a gene: 1. CDR1 and CDR2 (germline): KGHSH, LQKENI. The CDR3 is 13 amino acids. The CDR3 DNA follows: TGTGCCAGCTCACCGGACAGGGCTCAGCCCCAGCATTTT. It specifies CASSPDRAQPQHF.

The J gene is TRBJ2-5, the V gene TRBV7-9; D unresolved. Germline V lookup: CDR1 SEHNR, CDR2 FQNEAQ (reference sequence). V lost 1 base and J 2 bases, leaving 8 bases between the germline ends. The length of the CDR3 is 14 residues. As DNA, the CDR3 is TGTGCCAGCAGCTTAGTAGGCCTACAAGAGACCCAGTACTTC. Its protein is CASSLVGLQETQYF.

The sample holds a few counts of this clone. The chain recombines TRBV19 with TRBJ1-1; a weak D match, TRBD1 (5 bases). The CDR3 contains 14 residues. CDR1 and CDR2 (germline): LNHDA, SQIVND (reference sequence). V lost 3 bases and J 4 bases, leaving 12 bases between the germline ends. CDR3 in DNA: TGTGCCAGTAGTATGAGGGCAGGGACCACTGAAGCTTTCTTT. It codes for CASSMRAGTTEAFF.

The DNA of the CDR3 is TGTGCCAGCTCACCCCGACAGGGGGTCGGGTACGAGCAGTACTTC. Translation gives CASSPRQGVGYEQYF. The J gene is TRBJ2-7, the V gene TRBV18; TRBD1 matches at 9 bases. Germline CDR1 and CDR2: KGHSH and LQKENI. CDR3 length: 15 residues. V lost 3 bases, J lost 4 bases, and 7 bases stayed unmatched.

This chain connects TRBV5-4 to TRBJ2-2; the match to TRBD1 covers 12 bases. The CDR3 spans 16 residues. CDR1 SGHNT and CDR2 YYREEE come from the germline V gene (reference sequence). V lost 4 bases to trimming and J lost 7 bases; unmatched junction nucleotides: 8. The CDR3 region is CASSPVGQGAIGELFF. The CDR3, as DNA: TGTGCCAGCAGCCCCGTGGGACAGGGGGCGATCGGGGAGCTGTTTTTT.

This sequence joins TRBV5-5 and TRBJ2-1; tentative D call: TRBD2 (5 bases). Germline-derived CDR1 and CDR2 are SGHKS and YYEKEE (reference sequence). Trimming cost V 1 base and J 2 bases, with 13 bases left between them. The CDR3 has 16 residues. CDR3 loop: CASSLLIGEPYNEQFF. The CDR3 DNA follows: TGTGCCAGCAGCTTGCTAATCGGGGAACCCTACAATGAGCAGTTCTTC.

This chain connects TRBV4-1 to TRBJ1-2, with 8 bases that match TRBD1. Germline lookup yields CDR1 MGHRA and CDR2 YSYEKL. Germline trimming cut 0 bases from V and 6 bases from J; bases unmatched to any gene: 6. This CDR3 has 15 amino acids. The chain's CDR3 is CASSQEWAGGNGYTF. The CDR3 DNA is TGCGCCAGCAGCCAAGAATGGGCAGGGGGCAATGGCTACACCTTC.

This chain joins TRBV19 and TRBJ2-7; possibly TRBD2 for D (6 bases). Germline V gene sequence: CDR1 LNHDA, CDR2 SQIVND (reference sequence). V lost 4 bases to trimming and J lost 2 bases, with 12 bases between them. The CDR3 loop spans 14 amino acids. This CDR3 reads CASSSGDSPYEQYF. The CDR3 DNA sequence: TGTGCCAGTAGTAGCGGGGACTCACCCTACGAGCAGTACTTC.

The chain has TRBV9 and TRBJ1-5; no clear D gene. V was trimmed by 8 bases and J by 2 bases, leaving 14 bases between them. The CDR3 is 14 amino acids. CDR1 and CDR2 (germline): SGDLS, YYNGEE. The CDR3 sequence is CASGALDGNQPQHF. As DNA, the CDR3 is TGTGCCAGTGGAGCTCTTGACGGCAATCAGCCCCAGCATTTT.

This rearrangement joins TRBV19 to TRBJ1-1; D is unresolved. Trimming stripped 7 bases from V and 1 base from J, with 13 bases between. From germline, CDR1 is LNHDA and CDR2 SQIVND (reference sequence). The CDR3 runs to 14 residues. CDR3 sequence: CASTSTMRNTEAFF. In DNA form, the CDR3 reads TGTGCCAGTACCAGCACTATGAGGAACACTGAAGCTTTCTTT.

The CDR3 DNA reads as TGTGCCAGCAGCTTAGCGGGGGGGGACTACGAGCAGTACTTC. The encoded protein is CASSLAGGDYEQYF. The chain combines TRBV11-2 with TRBJ2-7, with 8 positions matching TRBD2. V lost 1 base, J lost 3 bases, and 2 bases stayed unmatched. Germline CDR1 is SGHAT and CDR2 is FQNNGV. The CDR3 is 14 residues long.

This chain connects TRBV5-6 to TRBJ2-5, with a weak D call TRBD2 (5 bases). Germline values: CDR1 SGHDT, CDR2 YYEEEE. The length of the CDR3 is 16 residues. Trimming cost V 3 bases and J 5 bases, with 20 bases left between them. CDR3: CASSSPHSGMLETQYF. The CDR3 DNA reads as TGTGCCAGCAGCTCCCCTCATTCCGGGATGCTGGAGACCCAGTACTTC.

The chain is built from TRBV11-2 and TRBJ1-1; D not certain. Germline values: CDR1 SGHAT, CDR2 FQNNGV. V was cut by 0 bases and J by 7 bases, with 15 bases left in between. CDR3 length equals 15 residues. The CDR3 DNA reads as TGTGCCAGCAGCTTAGAAAGTACGACATTACGTGAAGCTTTCTTT. Translating it yields CASSLESTTLREAFF.

This clone was seen more than once but under ten times. The rearrangement joins TRBV19 to TRBJ2-7; a possible D gene is TRBD2 (6 bases). Germline-derived CDR1 and CDR2 are LNHDA and SQIVND (reference sequence). Trimming pared 3 bases from V and 5 bases from J, leaving 17 bases between. The CDR3 spans 15 residues. The DNA of the CDR3 is TGTGCCAGTAGTATTCGTGAGGGCCGCGGGGACGAGCAGTACTTC. It yields the protein CASSIREGRGDEQYF.

This chain joins TRBV10-2 and TRBJ2-4; 7 bases match TRBD1. The length of the CDR3 is 15 residues. Per the germline V gene, CDR1 is WSHSY and CDR2 is SAAADI. With 6 bases clipped from V and 0 bases from J, the junction kept 5 bases outside the gene matches. This chain's CDR3 is CASRDTGVAKNIQYF. In nucleotides, the CDR3 is TGCGCCAGCAGGGACACAGGGGTAGCCAAAAACATTCAGTACTTC.

V is TRBV5-4 and J is TRBJ2-3; D might be TRBD1 (6 bases). Germline V gene sequence: CDR1 SGHNT, CDR2 YYREEE (reference sequence). This CDR3 contains 15 residues. Trimming left V 0 bases short and J 6 bases short, with 14 bases between. CDR3 region: CASSLAGVGADTQYF. CDR3 nucleotides: TGTGCCAGCAGCTTGGCAGGGGTCGGGGCTGATACGCAGTATTTT.

By share, this clone ranks as large. Distinct nucleotide sequences in the sample also encode this CDR3. The genes are TRBV19 and TRBJ1-2; D ambiguous. This CDR3 contains 12 residues. Germline V gene data show CDR1 as LNHDA and CDR2 as SQIVND (reference sequence). The V end was cut by 0 bases, the J end by 5 bases, with 4 bases between. CDR3 bases: TGTGCCAGTAGTATAGACGGGTATGGCTACACCTTC. It yields the protein CASSIDGYGYTF.

This clone was observed a handful of times. The chain combines TRBV19 with TRBJ2-4; D may be TRBD1 (5 bases). This CDR3 comprises 14 residues. The V end lost 7 bases, the J end lost 2 bases, and 12 bases lay between the germline ends. CDR1 and CDR2 from the germline V gene are LNHDA and SQIVND (reference sequence). The CDR3 DNA sequence: TGTGCCAGTAATAAGGACAAAACCAAAAACATTCAGTACTTC. Protein: CASNKDKTKNIQYF.

The chain is built from TRBV10-1 and TRBJ2-7; 8 nucleotides align to TRBD1. This CDR3 contains 14 residues. With V trimmed by 5 bases and J by 5 bases, 8 bases remained unmatched. Germline-derived CDR1 and CDR2 are WNHNN and SYGVQD (reference sequence). The CDR3 sequence: CASSKDRVVDEQYF. CDR3 sequence (DNA): TGCGCCAGCAGTAAGGACAGGGTTGTCGACGAGCAGTACTTC.

This sequence joins TRBV19 and TRBJ2-7, with TRBD2 matching over 8 bases. The CDR3 is made up of 14 amino acids. Trimming took 3 bases from V and 1 from J; bases not matched to a gene: 2. Germline V CDR1 and CDR2: LNHDA, SQIVND (reference sequence). In DNA, the CDR3 is TGTGCCAGTAGTATCGTAGCGGGATCCTACGAGCAGTACTTC. Translating gives CASSIVAGSYEQYF. Supplemented by reference TRBV19 and TRBJ2-7, the full variable domain reads DGGITQSPKYLFRKEGQNVTLSCEQNLNHDAMYWYRQDPGQGLRLIYYSQIVNDFQKGDIAEGYSVSREKKESFPLTVTSAQKNPTAFYLCASSIVAGSYEQYFGPGTRLTVT.

CDR3 DNA sequence: TGCGCCAGCAGCTTGATGGGGGGTACCTACAATGAGCAGTTCTTC. Translated: CASSLMGGTYNEQFF. This rearrangement joins TRBV5-1 to TRBJ2-1; weak D call: TRBD2 (6 bases). CDR1 and CDR2 (germline): SGHRS, YFSETQ. Trimming shortened V by 1 base and J by 2 bases, and 10 bases separated the two germline ends. This CDR3 is 15 amino acids long.

V is TRBV25-1 and J is TRBJ1-4; D ambiguous. The CDR3 has 13 residues. V was cut by 8 bases and J by 7 bases, with 14 bases left in between. The germline V gene has CDR1 MGHDK and CDR2 SYGVNS. The CDR3 region is CASLAVGGEKLFF. Written as DNA, the CDR3 is TGTGCCAGCCTAGCAGTGGGCGGTGAAAAACTGTTTTTT.

This chain uses TRBV19 with TRBJ2-5, with 8 bases identical to TRBD1. The DNA end is more similar to TRBJ2-7, so the J call may be wrong. Per germline, CDR1 LNHDA and CDR2 SQIVND (reference sequence). CDR3 size: 13 residues. The CDR3 sequence: CASSFDRGYEQYF. The CDR3 DNA is TGTGCCAGTAGTTTCGACAGGGGCTACGAGCAGTACTTC.

The chain carries TRBV9 and TRBJ2-3, with D uncertain. CDR3 length equals 12 residues. The V gene's germline CDR1 is SGDLS and CDR2 YYNGEE. Trimming left V 0 bases short and J 4 bases short, with 3 bases between. This chain's CDR3 is CASSVEADTQYF. In DNA form, the CDR3 reads TGTGCCAGCAGCGTAGAGGCAGATACGCAGTATTTT.

This clone was observed a few times. The V call is TRBV19, the J call TRBJ2-1; D is unclear. Per the germline V gene, CDR1 is LNHDA and CDR2 is SQIVND (reference sequence). This CDR3 spans 13 amino acids. The V end was cut by 5 bases, the J end by 0 bases, with 5 bases between. CDR3 nucleotide sequence: TGTGCCAGTAGTCCAAGCTCCTACAATGAGCAGTTCTTC. This translates into CASSPSSYNEQFF.

The chain has TRBV13 and TRBJ2-3; a weak D match, TRBD2 (7 bases). V was trimmed by 1 base and J by 4 bases, leaving 18 bases between them. The CDR3 is made up of 17 amino acids. Germline V gene lookup returns CDR1 PRHDT and CDR2 FYEKMQ (reference sequence). The CDR3 DNA sequence: TGTGCCAGCAGCTTAGCGGGGGGAATTGGGGGCGCAGATACGCAGTATTTT. Its protein is CASSLAGGIGGADTQYF.

J is TRBJ2-2 and V is TRBV5-6; the match to TRBD2 covers 9 bases. The CDR3 contains 16 residues. With 0 bases clipped from V and 4 bases from J, the junction kept 4 bases outside the gene matches. CDR1 and CDR2 from the germline V gene are SGHDT and YYEEEE. CDR3 nucleotide sequence: TGTGCCAGCAGCTTGGAGCTAGCGGGGACCACCGGGGAGCTGTTTTTT. Translated: CASSLELAGTTGELFF.

V is TRBV5-4 and J is TRBJ2-7, with D perhaps matching TRBD1 (6 bases). CDR1 is SGHNT, CDR2 YYREEE, per germline (reference sequence). The CDR3 covers 14 residues. The germline V and J ends were trimmed by 4 bases and 7 bases, with 18 bases remaining between them. The chain's CDR3 is CASSLRGRSWEQYF. In nucleotides, the CDR3 is TGTGCCAGCAGCCTCAGGGGTCGATCGTGGGAGCAGTACTTC.

This chain connects TRBV5-4 to TRBJ1-1, with 9 bases aligning to TRBD1. Germline-derived CDR1 and CDR2 are SGHNT and YYREEE (reference sequence). Trimming removed 3 bases from V and 0 bases from J; junction bases left unmatched: 3. This CDR3 spans 15 amino acids. The CDR3 loop reads CASSSGQGMNTEAFF. The CDR3 DNA follows: TGTGCCAGCAGCTCTGGACAGGGGATGAACACTGAAGCTTTCTTT.